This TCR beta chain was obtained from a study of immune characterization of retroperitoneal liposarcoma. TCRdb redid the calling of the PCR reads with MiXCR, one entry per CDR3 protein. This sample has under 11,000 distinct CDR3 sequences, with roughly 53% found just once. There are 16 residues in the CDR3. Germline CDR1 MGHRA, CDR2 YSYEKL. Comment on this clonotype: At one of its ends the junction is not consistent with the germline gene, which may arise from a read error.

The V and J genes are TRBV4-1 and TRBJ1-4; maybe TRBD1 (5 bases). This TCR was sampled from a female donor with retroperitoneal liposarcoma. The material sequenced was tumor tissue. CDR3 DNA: TGTGCCAGCAGCCAAGATGACGTTCAGGGTGGTGAAAAACTGTTTTTT. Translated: CASSQDDVQGGEKLFF.